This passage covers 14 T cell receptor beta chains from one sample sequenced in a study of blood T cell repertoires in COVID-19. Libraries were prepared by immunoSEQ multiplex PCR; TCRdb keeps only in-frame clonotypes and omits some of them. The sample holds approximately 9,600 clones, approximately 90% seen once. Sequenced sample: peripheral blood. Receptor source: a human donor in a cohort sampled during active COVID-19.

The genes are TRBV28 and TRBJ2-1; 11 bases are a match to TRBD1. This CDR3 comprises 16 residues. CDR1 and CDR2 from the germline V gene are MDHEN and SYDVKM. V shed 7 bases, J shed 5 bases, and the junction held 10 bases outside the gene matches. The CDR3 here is CASTTTGQGADNEQFF. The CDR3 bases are TGTGCCAGCACCACGACCGGACAGGGGGCAGACAATGAGCAGTTCTTC.

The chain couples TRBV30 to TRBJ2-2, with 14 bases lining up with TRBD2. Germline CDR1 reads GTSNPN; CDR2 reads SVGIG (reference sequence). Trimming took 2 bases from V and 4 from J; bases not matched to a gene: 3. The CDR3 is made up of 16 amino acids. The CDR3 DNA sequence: TGTGCCTGGAGTCGACTAGCGGGGGGGCTCACCGGGGAGCTGTTTTTT. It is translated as CAWSRLAGGLTGELFF.

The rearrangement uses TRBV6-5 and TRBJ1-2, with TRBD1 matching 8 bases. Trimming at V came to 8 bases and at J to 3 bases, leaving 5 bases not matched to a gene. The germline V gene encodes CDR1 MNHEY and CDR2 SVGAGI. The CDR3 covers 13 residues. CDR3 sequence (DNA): TGTGCCAGCGGCAGGGGGCCTTACTATGGCTACACCTTC. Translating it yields CASGRGPYYGYTF.

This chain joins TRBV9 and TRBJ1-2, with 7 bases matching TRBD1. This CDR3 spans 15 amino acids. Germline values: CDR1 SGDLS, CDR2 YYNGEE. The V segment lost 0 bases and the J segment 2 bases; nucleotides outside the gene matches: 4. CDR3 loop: CASSVGGTANYGYTF. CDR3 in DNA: TGTGCCAGCAGCGTAGGGGGGACAGCCAACTATGGCTACACCTTC.

As DNA, the CDR3 is TGTGCCAGCAGCACAGAAGGGGCCTCCCATCAGCCCCAGCATTTT. Amino acids: CASSTEGASHQPQHF. The V gene is TRBV9, the J gene TRBJ1-5, with D maybe TRBD1 (5 bases). This CDR3 spans 15 amino acids. V shed 4 bases and J shed 5 bases, with 16 bases lying between them. CDR1 SGDLS and CDR2 YYNGEE come from the germline V gene.

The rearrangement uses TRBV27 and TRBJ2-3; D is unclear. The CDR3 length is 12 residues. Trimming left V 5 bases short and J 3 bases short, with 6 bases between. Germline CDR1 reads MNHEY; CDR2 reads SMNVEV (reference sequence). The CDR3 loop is CASSTGTDTQYF. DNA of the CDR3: TGTGCCAGCAGTACCGGGACAGATACGCAGTATTTT.

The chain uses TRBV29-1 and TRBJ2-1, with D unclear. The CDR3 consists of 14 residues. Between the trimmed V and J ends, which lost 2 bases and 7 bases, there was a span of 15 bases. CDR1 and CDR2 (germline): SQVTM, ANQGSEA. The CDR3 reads CSVELGDVWNEQFF. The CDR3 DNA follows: TGCAGCGTTGAACTAGGAGATGTCTGGAATGAGCAGTTCTTC.

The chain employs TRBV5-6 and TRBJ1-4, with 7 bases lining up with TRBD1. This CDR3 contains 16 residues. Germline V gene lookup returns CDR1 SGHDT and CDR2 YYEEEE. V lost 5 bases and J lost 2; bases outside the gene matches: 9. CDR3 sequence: CASSRRGLATNEKLFF. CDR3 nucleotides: TGTGCCAGCAGTAGGAGGGGGCTTGCGACTAATGAAAAACTGTTTTTT.

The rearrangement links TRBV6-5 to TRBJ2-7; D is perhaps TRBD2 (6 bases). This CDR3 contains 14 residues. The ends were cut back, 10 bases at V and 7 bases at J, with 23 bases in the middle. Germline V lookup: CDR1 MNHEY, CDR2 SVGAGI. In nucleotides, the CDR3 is TGTGCCACCGGGGTTGGGGGGATTCTTCGTGAGCAGTACTTC. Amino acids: CATGVGGILREQYF.

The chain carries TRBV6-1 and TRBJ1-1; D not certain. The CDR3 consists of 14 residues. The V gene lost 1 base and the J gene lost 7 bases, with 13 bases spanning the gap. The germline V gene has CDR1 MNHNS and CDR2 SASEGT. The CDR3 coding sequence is TGTGCCAGCAGTGAAGATCCTTTCGGGGTTGAAGCTTTCTTT. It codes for CASSEDPFGVEAFF.

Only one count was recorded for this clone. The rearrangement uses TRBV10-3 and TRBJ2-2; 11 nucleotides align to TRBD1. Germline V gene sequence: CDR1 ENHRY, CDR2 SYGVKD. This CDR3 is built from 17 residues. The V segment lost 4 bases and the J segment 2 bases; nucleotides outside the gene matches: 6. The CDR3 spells CAISATGTGGNTGELFF. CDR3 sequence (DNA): TGTGCCATCAGTGCCACCGGGACAGGGGGAAACACCGGGGAGCTGTTTTTT.

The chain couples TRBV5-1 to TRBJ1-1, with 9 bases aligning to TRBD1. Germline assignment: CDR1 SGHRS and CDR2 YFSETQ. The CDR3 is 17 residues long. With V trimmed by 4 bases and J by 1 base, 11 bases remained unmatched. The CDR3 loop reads CASSLSNRGLTNTEAFF. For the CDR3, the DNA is TGCGCCAGCAGCCTGTCAAACAGGGGGCTCACGAACACTGAAGCTTTCTTT.

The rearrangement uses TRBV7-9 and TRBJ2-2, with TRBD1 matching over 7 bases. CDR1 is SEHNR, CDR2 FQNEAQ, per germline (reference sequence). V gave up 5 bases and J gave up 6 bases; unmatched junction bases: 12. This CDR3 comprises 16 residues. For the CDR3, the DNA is TGTGCCAGCAGCCCCCGACAGGGAAAACCAGCCGGGGAGCTGTTTTTT. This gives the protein CASSPRQGKPAGELFF. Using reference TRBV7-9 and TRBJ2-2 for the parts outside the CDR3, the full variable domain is DTGVSQNPRHKITKRGQNVTFRCDPISEHNRLYWYRQTLGQGPEFLTYFQNEAQLEKSRLLSDRFSAERPKGSFSTLEIQRTEQGDSAMYLCASSPRQGKPAGELFFGEGSRLTVL.

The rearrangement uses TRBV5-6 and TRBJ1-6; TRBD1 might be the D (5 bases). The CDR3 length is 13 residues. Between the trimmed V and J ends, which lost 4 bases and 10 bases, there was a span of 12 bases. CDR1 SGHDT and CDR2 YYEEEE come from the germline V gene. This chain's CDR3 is CASSPGWSSPLHF. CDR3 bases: TGTGCCAGCAGCCCAGGGTGGTCATCACCCCTCCACTTT.